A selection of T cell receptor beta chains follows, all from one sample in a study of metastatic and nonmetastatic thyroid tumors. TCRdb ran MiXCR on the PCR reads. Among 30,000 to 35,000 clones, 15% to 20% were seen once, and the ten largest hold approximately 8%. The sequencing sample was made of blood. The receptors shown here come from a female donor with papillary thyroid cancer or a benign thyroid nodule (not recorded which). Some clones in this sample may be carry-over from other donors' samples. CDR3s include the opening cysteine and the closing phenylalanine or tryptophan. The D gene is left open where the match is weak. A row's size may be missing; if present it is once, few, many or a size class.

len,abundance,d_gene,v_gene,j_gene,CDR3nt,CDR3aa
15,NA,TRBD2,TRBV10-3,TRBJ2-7,TGTGCCATCAGTGGAGGACTAGCGGGAGACTACGAGCAGTACTTC,CAISGGLAGDYEQYF
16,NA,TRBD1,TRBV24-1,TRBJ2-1,TGTGCCACCAGTGAAACCGGGACAGGGAAAGTTGGTGAGCAGTTCTTC,CATSETGTGKVGEQFF
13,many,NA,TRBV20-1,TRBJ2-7,TGCAGTGCTACGGCCGGGTCCATCTACGAGCAGTACTTC,CSATAGSIYEQYF
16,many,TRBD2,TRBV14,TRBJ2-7,TGTGCCAGCAGCCAAGGATCCGCGGGGGGAGGGTACGAGCAGTACTTC,CASSQGSAGGGYEQYF
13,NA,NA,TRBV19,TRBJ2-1,TGTGCCAGTAGTGGGGTGCGTTACAATGAGCAGTTCTTC,CASSGVRYNEQFF
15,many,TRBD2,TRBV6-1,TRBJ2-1,TGTGCCAGCAGTACCACTAGCGGAGGTTACAATGAGCAGTTCTTC,CASSTTSGGYNEQFF
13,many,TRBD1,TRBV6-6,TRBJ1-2,TGTGCCAGCAGTTACTTAGACAGGGACGGCTACACCTTC,CASSYLDRDGYTF
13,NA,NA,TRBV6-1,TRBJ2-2,TGTGCCAGCACCGGGACTTACACCGGGGAGCTGTTTTTT,CASTGTYTGELFF
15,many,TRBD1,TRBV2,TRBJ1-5,TGTGCCAGCAGTCAAGGGACAGGGAGTTGGCAGCCCCAGCATTTT,CASSQGTGSWQPQHF
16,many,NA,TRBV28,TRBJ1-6,TGTGCCAGCAGGCCCGGGGACGGCCGGGGGAATTCACCCCTCCACTTT,CASRPGDGRGNSPLHF
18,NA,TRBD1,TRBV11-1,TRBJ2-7,TGTGCCAGCAGCTCCAGGGGGCATGGGGACTTCAGCTCCTACGAGCAGTACTTC,CASSSRGHGDFSSYEQYF
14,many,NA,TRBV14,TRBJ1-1,TGTGCCAGCAGCCAGTTGTCACGAAACACTGAAGCTTTCTTT,CASSQLSRNTEAFF
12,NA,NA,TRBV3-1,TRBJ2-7,TGTGCCAGCAGCCTAACGGGGTACGAGCAGTACTTC,CASSLTGYEQYF
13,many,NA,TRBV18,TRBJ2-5,TGTGCCAGCTCCCAAAATTCCCAAGAGACCCAGTACTTC,CASSQNSQETQYF
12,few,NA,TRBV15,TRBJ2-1,TGTGCCACCTGGAAAACGGGCAATGAGCAGTTCTTC,CATWKTGNEQFF
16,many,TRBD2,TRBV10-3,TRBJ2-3,TGTGCCATCAGTGAGTCGGGGACTAGCGGGGCAGATACGCAGTATTTT,CAISESGTSGADTQYF
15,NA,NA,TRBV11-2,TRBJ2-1,TGTGCCAGCAGGCACCCGGGGGACAGATACAATGAGCAGTTCTTC,CASRHPGDRYNEQFF
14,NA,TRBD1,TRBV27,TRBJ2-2,TGTGCCAGCTCCGGGACAGGGTACACCGCGGAGCCGTTTTTT,CASSGTGYTAEPFF
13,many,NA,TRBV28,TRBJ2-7,TGTGCCAGCAGTTCTCCTAACTCCTACGAGCAGTACTTC,CASSSPNSYEQYF
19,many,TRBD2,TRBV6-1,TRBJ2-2,TGTGCCAGCAGTGAAGTGGGGGTGGGACTAGCGGCGAACACCGGGGAGCTGTTTTTT,CASSEVGVGLAANTGELFF
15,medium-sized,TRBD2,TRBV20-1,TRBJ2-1,TGCAGTCCGACTAGCGGGAAGGGTACCCACAATGAGCAGTTCTTC,CSPTSGKGTHNEQFF
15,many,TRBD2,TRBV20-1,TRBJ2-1,TGCAGTGCTAGACCGACTAGCGGGAGGGCCAATGAGCAGTTCTTC,CSARPTSGRANEQFF
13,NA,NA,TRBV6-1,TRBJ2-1,TGTGCCAGCAGTCTCTCCCCCCGGGGGGAGCAGTTCTTC,CASSLSPRGEQFF
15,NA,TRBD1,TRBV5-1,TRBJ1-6,TGCGCCAGCAGCTCGGACAGGGGGCGTTATTCACCCCTCCACTTT,CASSSDRGRYSPLHF
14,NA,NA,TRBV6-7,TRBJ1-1,TGTGCCAGCAGTCGGGGACCGGGTAAAGCTGAAGCGTTCTTT,CASSRGPGKAEAFF
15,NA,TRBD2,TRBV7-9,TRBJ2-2,TGTGCCAGCAGACCCCTTGCGGGGGGGCAGGGGGAGCTGTTTTTT,CASRPLAGGQGELFF
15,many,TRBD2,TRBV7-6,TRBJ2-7,TGTGCCAGCAGCCGACTAGCGGGGGCCTCCTACGAGCAGTACTTC,CASSRLAGASYEQYF
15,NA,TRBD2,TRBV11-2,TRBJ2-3,TGTGCCAGCAGCGTCGAGCGGGAGGCCCTAGATACGCAGTATTTT,CASSVEREALDTQYF
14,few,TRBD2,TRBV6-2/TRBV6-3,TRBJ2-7,TGTGCCAGCAGCGCATTCAGCGGGGGGTACGAGCAGTACTTC,CASSAFSGGYEQYF
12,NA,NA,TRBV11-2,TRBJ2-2,TGTGCCAGCAGCCCCACGGGGGGGGAGCTGTTTTTT,CASSPTGGELFF
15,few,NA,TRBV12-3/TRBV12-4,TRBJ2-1,TGTGCCAGCAGTTTTTCCCCCGACAGAGACAATGAGCAGTTCTTC,CASSFSPDRDNEQFF
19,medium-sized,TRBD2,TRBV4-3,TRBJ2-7,TGCGCCAGCAGTTTCCTCTCCGGGACTAGCGGGGGGGCCTCCTACGAGCAGTACTTC,CASSFLSGTSGGASYEQYF
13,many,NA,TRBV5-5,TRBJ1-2,TGTGCCAGCAGCTTGACAGAAATCTATGGCTACACCTTC,CASSLTEIYGYTF
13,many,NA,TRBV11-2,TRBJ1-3,TGTGCCAGCAGCTTAGGGGCTGGAAACACCATATATTTT,CASSLGAGNTIYF
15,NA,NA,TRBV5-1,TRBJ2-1,TGCGCCAGCAGCTTCCTCGGACCCACGGACAATGAGCAGTTCTTC,CASSFLGPTDNEQFF
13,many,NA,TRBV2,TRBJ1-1,TGTGCCAGCAGTGAGCAGAGCTACACTGAAGCTTTCTTT,CASSEQSYTEAFF